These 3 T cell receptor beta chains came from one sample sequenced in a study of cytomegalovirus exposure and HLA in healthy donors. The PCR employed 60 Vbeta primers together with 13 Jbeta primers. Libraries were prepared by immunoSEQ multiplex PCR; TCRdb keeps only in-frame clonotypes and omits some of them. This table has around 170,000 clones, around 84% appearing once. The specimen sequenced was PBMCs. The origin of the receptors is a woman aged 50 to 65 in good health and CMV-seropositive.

In DNA form, the CDR3 reads TGTGCCAGCAGCAACGGACAGAACACTGAAGCTTTCTTT. This gives the protein CASSNGQNTEAFF. V is TRBV5-4 and J is TRBJ1-1; tentative D call: TRBD1 (5 bases). Germline CDR1 and CDR2: SGHNT and YYREEE (reference sequence). Trimming shortened V by 4 bases and J by 1 base, and 8 bases separated the two germline ends. The CDR3 consists of 13 residues.

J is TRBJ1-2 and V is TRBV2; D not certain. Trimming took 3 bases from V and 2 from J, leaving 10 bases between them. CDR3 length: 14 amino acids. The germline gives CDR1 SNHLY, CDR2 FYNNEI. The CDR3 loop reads CASSEVWSNYGYTF. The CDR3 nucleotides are TGTGCCAGCAGTGAGGTCTGGAGCAACTATGGCTACACCTTC.

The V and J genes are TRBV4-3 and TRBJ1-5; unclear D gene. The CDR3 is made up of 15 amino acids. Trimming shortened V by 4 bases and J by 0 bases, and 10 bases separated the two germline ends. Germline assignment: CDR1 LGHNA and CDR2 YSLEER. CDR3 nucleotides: TGCGCCAGCAGCCCTGAGACTGATAGCAATCAGCCCCAGCATTTT. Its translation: CASSPETDSNQPQHF.